This is a list of T cell receptor beta chains from one sample in a study of beta chain features in type 1 diabetes. Measured with immunoSEQ multiplex PCR; TCRdb has only the in-frame clones, and not every one. Of 300,000 or so clones in the sample, 13% to 15% were seen once. Sequencing used naive CD4+ T cells from blood. Receptors were obtained from a young man with type 1 diabetes. The CDR3 runs from the conserved cysteine through the conserved F or W. The D gene is left open where the match is weak. The listing skips clone size in some rows; elsewhere it reads once, few, many or a size class.

TRBJ1-1 | few | TRBV5-1 | TRBD1 | TGCGCCAGCAGCTCGGGACAGCTGAACACTGAAGCTTTCTTT | CASSSGQLNTEAFF
TRBJ1-5 | - | TRBV5-1 | - | TGCGCCAGCAGCTTGGAGGGGAATAGCAATCAGCCCCAGCATTTT | CASSLEGNSNQPQHF
TRBJ2-7 | - | TRBV5-8 | TRBD2 | TGTGCCAGCAGCTTGGGTCCTAGCGGGCTCGCCTACGAGCAGTACTTC | CASSLGPSGLAYEQYF
TRBJ1-2 | - | TRBV18 | - | TGTGCCACCGCGGGTCAGCTTAACTATGGCTACACCTTC | CATAGQLNYGYTF
TRBJ2-3 | - | TRBV18 | - | TGTGCCAGCTCACCTCTCGGGGACACAGATACGCAGTATTTT | CASSPLGDTDTQYF
TRBJ1-1 | - | TRBV7-9 | - | TGTGCCAGCTTTTTTGGGCAGGGGTTAACTGGAGCTTTCTTT | CASFFGQGLTGAFF
TRBJ2-3 | few | TRBV5-1 | - | TGCGCCAGCAGCTTGGGCGCGGGAGATACGCAGTATTTT | CASSLGAGDTQYF
TRBJ1-1 | - | TRBV6-6 | - | TGTGCCAGCAGTCTGGAAGGGGACACTGAAGCTTTCTTT | CASSLEGDTEAFF
TRBJ1-1 | few | TRBV30 | - | TGTGCCTGGAGTGTAGTTAGGAACACTGAAGCTTTCTTT | CAWSVVRNTEAFF
TRBJ1-2 | - | TRBV27 | - | TGTGCCAGCAGTCCAAGCGGCGAGGGTGGCTACACCTTC | CASSPSGEGGYTF
TRBJ2-3 | few | TRBV19 | TRBD1 | TGTGCCAGTAGTCCAAGACAGGGCCGGGTAGCAGATACGCAGTATTTT | CASSPRQGRVADTQYF
TRBJ2-7 | - | TRBV2 | TRBD1 | TGTGCCAGCAGTGAACGACAGGGATCCTACGAGCAGTACTTC | CASSERQGSYEQYF
TRBJ1-1 | few | TRBV14 | TRBD1 | TGTGCCAGCAGCCGGACAGGGAACACTGAAGCTTTCTTT | CASSRTGNTEAFF
TRBJ2-3 | few | TRBV4-2 | - | TGTGCCAGCAGCCAAGGACCAGCGGGCAACACAGATACGCAGTATTTT | CASSQGPAGNTDTQYF
TRBJ1-1 | few | TRBV29-1 | - | TGCAGCGCTCAACAGGGAGATACTGAAGCTTTCTTT | CSAQQGDTEAFF
TRBJ1-1 | - | TRBV6-1 | - | TGTGCCAGCAGTGGTTGGAGTGAAGCTTTCTTT | CASSGWSEAFF
TRBJ2-4 | few | TRBV19 | TRBD2 | TGTGCCAGTAGTATCCGCGGGAGGGCCGAGGACATTCAGTACTTC | CASSIRGRAEDIQYF
TRBJ2-1 | - | TRBV15 | TRBD2 | TGTGCCACCAGCAGCCTCGACGGGACTAGCGGGAATTCCTACAATGAGCAGTTCTTC | CATSSLDGTSGNSYNEQFF
TRBJ1-4 | - | TRBV6-1 | - | TGTGCCAGCAGTGAACGGGGAGACACAAAAGGACTGGCCTTT | CASSERGDTKGLAF
TRBJ2-5 | - | TRBV4-2 | - | TGTGCCAGCAGCCAAGAGAACAGCCGAAGGGAGACCCAGTACTTC | CASSQENSRRETQYF
TRBJ2-1 | few | TRBV5-1 | - | TGCGCCAGCAGCCTCCAGGGCTACAATGAGCAGTTCTTC | CASSLQGYNEQFF
TRBJ2-7 | - | TRBV28 | TRBD2 | TGTGCCAGCAGTCTCGAGGGACTAGCGGGATCCTACGAGCAGTACTTC | CASSLEGLAGSYEQYF
TRBJ2-7 | - | TRBV7-2 | TRBD2 | TGTGCCAGCAGCTTAGCGGTCGGGAGGATTTACGAGCAGTACTTC | CASSLAVGRIYEQYF
TRBJ2-5 | - | TRBV21-1 | - | TGTGCCAGCAGCAGACCCAGGGGGCCTTCACAAGAGACCCAGTACTTC | CASSRPRGPSQETQYF
TRBJ2-6 | few | TRBV5-4 | - | TGTGCCAGCAGCTTGCAGTCTGGGGCCAACGTCCTGACTTTC | CASSLQSGANVLTF
TRBJ1-1 | few | TRBV6-5 | TRBD1 | TGTGCCAGCAGGCAGGGGGCTAGGATGAACACTGAAGCTTTCTTT | CASRQGARMNTEAFF
TRBJ2-7 | few | TRBV25-1 | TRBD1 | TGTGCCAGCAGTGACCCCGGGACAGTGTCCTACGAGCAGTACTTC | CASSDPGTVSYEQYF
TRBJ2-1 | few | TRBV29-1 | TRBD2 | TGCAGCGTCGCAACCAGACTAGCAGACCCCTCAAATGAGCAGTTCTTC | CSVATRLADPSNEQFF
TRBJ2-7 | - | TRBV18 | - | TGTGCCAGCTCAGTCGGCTCCTACGAGCAGTACTTC | CASSVGSYEQYF
TRBJ2-1 | - | TRBV7-2 | - | TGTGCCAGCAGCTTAGTGTGGAGCTCCTACAATGAGCAGTTCTTC | CASSLVWSSYNEQFF
TRBJ2-5 | few | TRBV14 | - | TGTGCCAGCAGCCAAGATCCGAACAGCCAAGAGACCCAGTACTTC | CASSQDPNSQETQYF
TRBJ1-5 | few | TRBV18 | - | TGTGCCAGCTCACCAACGACAGGCTTGAGTCAGCCCCAGCATTTT | CASSPTTGLSQPQHF
TRBJ2-1 | few | TRBV5-1 | TRBD2 | TGCGCCAGCAGCCTTCTTACTAGCGGGAGTGGCAATGAGCAGTTCTTC | CASSLLTSGSGNEQFF
TRBJ2-2 | few | TRBV28 | - | TGTGCCACCCGAAGGAGAACCGGGGAGCTGTTTTTT | CATRRRTGELFF
TRBJ2-3 | - | TRBV2 | - | TGTGCCAGCAGTGAGCAGGTTCGGGATACGCAGTATTTT | CASSEQVRDTQYF
TRBJ1-1 | few | TRBV5-6 | - | TGTGCCAGCAGCTGGTGGACTGGGGAGCAAGCTTTCTTT | CASSWWTGEQAFF
TRBJ2-2 | few | TRBV29-1 | - | TGCAGCGTTGAGCTAGCTTCCCCCCCCGGGGAGCTGTTTTTT | CSVELASPPGELFF
TRBJ2-7 | - | TRBV7-9 | TRBD2 | TGTGCCAGCAGTCCTCCGAGACTAGCGGTCTATTACGAGCAGTACTTC | CASSPPRLAVYYEQYF
TRBJ2-5 | - | TRBV6-5 | - | TGTGCCAGCAGCCTTAGGGAGTCAGGATTCGAGACCCAGTACTTC | CASSLRESGFETQYF
TRBJ1-5 | - | TRBV5-1 | - | TGCGCCAGCAGCCCTGTAGGGGGAGGGGACCAGCCCCAGCATTTT | CASSPVGGGDQPQHF